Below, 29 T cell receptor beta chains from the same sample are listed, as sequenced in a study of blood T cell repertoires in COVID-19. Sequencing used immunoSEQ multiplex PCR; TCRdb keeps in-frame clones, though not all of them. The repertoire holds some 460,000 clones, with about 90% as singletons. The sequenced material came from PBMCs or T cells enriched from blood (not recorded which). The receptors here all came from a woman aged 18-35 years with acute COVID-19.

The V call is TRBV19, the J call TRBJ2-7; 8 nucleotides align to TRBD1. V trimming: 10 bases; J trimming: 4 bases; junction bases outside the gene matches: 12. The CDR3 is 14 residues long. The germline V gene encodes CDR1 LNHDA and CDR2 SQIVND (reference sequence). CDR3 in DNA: TGTGCCAACCGATCAGGGGGCAAAGGATACGAGCAGTACTTC. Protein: CANRSGGKGYEQYF.

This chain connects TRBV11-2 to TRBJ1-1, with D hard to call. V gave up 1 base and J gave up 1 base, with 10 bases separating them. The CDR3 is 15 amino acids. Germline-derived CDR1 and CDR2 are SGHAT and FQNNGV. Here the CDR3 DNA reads TGTGCCAGCAGCTTAGGTCCAGGTCCGAACACTGAAGCTTTCTTT. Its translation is CASSLGPGPNTEAFF.

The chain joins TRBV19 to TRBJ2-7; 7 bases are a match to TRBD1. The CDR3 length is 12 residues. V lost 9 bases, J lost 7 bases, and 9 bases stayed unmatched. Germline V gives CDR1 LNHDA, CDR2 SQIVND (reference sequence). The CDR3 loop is CASGNRGQEQYF. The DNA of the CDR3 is TGTGCCAGCGGGAACAGGGGTCAAGAGCAGTACTTC.

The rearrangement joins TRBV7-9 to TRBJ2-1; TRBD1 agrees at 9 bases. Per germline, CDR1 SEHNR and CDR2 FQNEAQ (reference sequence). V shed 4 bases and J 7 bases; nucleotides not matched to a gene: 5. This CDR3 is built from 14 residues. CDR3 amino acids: CASSSGTGMNEQFF. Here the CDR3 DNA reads TGTGCCAGCAGCTCCGGGACAGGGATGAATGAGCAGTTCTTC.

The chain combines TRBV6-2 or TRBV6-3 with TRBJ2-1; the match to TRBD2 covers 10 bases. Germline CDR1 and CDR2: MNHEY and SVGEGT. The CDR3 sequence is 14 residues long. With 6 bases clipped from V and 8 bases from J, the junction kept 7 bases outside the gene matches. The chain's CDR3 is CASSDGTSVDEQFF. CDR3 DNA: TGTGCCAGCAGCGACGGGACTAGCGTCGATGAGCAGTTCTTC.

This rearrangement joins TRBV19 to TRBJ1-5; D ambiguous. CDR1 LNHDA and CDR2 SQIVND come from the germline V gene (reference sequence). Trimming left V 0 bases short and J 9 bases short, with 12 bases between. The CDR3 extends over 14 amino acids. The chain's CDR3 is CASSIDYSLRPQHF. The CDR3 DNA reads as TGTGCCAGTAGTATAGATTACAGCCTGCGGCCCCAGCATTTT.

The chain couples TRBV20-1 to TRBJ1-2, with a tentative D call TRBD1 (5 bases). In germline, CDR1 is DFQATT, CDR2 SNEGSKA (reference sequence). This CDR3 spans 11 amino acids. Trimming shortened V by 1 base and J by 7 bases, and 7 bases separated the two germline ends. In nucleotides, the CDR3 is TGCAGTGCTAGAGTCAGGGTTGGCTACACCTTC. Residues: CSARVRVGYTF.

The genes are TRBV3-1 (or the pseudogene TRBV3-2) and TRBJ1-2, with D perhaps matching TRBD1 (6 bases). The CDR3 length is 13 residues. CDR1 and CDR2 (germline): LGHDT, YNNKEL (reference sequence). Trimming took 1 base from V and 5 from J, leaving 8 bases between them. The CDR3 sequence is CASSQVQGYGYTF. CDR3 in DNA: TGTGCCAGCAGCCAAGTTCAGGGGTATGGCTACACCTTC.

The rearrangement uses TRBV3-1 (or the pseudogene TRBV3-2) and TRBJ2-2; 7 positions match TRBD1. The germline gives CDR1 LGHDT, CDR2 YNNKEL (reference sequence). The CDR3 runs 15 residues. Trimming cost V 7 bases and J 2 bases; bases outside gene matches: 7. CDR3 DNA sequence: TGTGCCAGCAACCCGACAGGGATAAACACCGGGGAGCTGTTTTTT. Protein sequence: CASNPTGINTGELFF.

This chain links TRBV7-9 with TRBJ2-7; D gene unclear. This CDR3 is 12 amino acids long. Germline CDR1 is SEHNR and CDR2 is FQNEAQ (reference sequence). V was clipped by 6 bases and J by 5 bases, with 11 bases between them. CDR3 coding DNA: TGTGCCAGCAGTCCCAGGATAAACGAGCAGTACTTC. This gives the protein CASSPRINEQYF.

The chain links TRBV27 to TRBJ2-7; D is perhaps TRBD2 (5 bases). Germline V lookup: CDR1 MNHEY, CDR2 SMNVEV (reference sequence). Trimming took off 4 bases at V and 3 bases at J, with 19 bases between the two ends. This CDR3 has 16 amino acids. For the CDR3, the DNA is TGTGCCAGCAGTTCCAAAACTAGGTTGGGGAACTACGAGCAGTACTTC. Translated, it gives CASSSKTRLGNYEQYF.

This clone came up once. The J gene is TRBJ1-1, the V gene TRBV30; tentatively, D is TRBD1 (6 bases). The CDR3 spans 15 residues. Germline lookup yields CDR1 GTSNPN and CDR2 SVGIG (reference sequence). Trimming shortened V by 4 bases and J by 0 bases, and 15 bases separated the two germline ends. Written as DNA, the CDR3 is TGTGCCTGGAACCCAGTAGGGGGAATGAACACTGAAGCTTTCTTT. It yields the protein CAWNPVGGMNTEAFF.

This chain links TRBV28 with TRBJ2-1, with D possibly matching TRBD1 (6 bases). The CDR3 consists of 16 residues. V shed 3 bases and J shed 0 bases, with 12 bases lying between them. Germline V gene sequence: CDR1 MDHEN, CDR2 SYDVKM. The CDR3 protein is CASSFPDSSSYNEQFF. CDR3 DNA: TGTGCCAGCAGTTTCCCGGACAGCAGCTCCTACAATGAGCAGTTCTTC.

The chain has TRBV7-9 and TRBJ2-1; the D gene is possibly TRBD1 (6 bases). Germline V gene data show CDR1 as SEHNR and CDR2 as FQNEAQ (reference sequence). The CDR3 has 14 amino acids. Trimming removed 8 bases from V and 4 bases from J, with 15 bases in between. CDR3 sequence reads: CASRRQAEYNEQFF. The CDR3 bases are TGTGCCAGCCGGCGACAGGCTGAATACAATGAGCAGTTCTTC.

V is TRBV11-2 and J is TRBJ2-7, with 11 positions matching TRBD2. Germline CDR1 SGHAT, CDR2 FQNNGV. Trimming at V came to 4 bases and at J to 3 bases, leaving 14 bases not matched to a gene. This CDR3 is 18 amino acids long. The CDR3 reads CASSSLPSYSGRVYEQYF. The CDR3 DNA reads TGTGCCAGCAGCTCCCTCCCCTCTTATAGCGGGAGGGTCTACGAGCAGTACTTC. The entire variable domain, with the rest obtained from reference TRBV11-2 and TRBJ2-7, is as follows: EAGVAQSPRYKIIEKRQSVAFWCNPISGHATLYWYQQILGQGPKLLIQFQNNGVVDDSQLPKDRFSAERLKGVDSTLKIQPAKLEDSAVYLCASSSLPSYSGRVYEQYFGPGTRLTVT.

The CDR3 coding sequence is TGTGCCAGTACCGTAGGACAGGGAAGAGGAAACACCATATATTTT. Translation: CASTVGQGRGNTIYF. The chain combines TRBV19 with TRBJ1-3; the match to TRBD1 covers 8 bases. The V segment lost 7 bases and the J segment 4 bases; nucleotides outside the gene matches: 9. Germline CDR1 LNHDA, CDR2 SQIVND (reference sequence). There are 15 residues in the CDR3.

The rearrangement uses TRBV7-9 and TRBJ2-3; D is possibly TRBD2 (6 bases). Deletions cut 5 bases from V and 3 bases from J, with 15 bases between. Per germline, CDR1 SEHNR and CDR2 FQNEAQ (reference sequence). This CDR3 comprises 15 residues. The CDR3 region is CASSPVAGITDTQYF. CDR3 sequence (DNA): TGTGCCAGCAGCCCCGTCGCGGGGATTACAGATACGCAGTATTTT.

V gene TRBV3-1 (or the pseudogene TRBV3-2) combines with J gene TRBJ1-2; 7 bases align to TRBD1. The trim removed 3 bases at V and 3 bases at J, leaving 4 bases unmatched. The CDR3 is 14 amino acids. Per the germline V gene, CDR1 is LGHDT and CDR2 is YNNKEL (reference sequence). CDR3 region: CASSHLQGDYGYTF. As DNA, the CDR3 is TGTGCCAGCAGCCATCTCCAGGGGGACTATGGCTACACCTTC.

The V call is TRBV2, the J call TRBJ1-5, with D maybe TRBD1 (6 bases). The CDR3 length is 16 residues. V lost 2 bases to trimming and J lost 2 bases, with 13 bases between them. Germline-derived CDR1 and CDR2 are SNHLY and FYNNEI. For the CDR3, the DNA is TGTGCCAGCAGTGAACAGGGAGGGGGTGGCAATCAGCCCCAGCATTTT. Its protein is CASSEQGGGGNQPQHF.

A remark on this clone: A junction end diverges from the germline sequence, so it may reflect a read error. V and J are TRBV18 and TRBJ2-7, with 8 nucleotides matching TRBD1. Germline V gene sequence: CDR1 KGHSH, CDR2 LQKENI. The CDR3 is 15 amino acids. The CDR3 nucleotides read TGTGCCAGCTCACCGATTAGGACAGGGTCCTCCGAGCAGTACTTC. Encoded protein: CASSPIRTGSSEQYF.

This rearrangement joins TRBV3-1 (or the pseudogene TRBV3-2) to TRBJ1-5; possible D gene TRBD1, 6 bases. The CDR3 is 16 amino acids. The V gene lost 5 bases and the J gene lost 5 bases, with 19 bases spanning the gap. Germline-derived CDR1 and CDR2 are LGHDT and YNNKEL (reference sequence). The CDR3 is CASSGPTGLNDQPQHF. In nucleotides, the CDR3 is TGTGCCAGCAGCGGGCCGACAGGATTGAACGATCAGCCCCAGCATTTT.

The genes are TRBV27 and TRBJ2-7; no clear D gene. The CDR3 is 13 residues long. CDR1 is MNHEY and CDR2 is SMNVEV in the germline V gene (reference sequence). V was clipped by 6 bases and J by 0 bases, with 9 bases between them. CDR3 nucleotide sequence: TGTGCCAGCAGCCTCAAGAGCTCCTACGAGCAGTACTTC. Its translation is CASSLKSSYEQYF.

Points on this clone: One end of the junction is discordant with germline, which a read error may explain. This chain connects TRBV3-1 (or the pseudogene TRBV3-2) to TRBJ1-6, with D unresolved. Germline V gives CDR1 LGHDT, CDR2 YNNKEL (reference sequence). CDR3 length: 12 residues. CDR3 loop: CASRREGSPLHF. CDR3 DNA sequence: TGTGCTAGCAGGAGGGAGGGTTCACCCCTCCACTTT.

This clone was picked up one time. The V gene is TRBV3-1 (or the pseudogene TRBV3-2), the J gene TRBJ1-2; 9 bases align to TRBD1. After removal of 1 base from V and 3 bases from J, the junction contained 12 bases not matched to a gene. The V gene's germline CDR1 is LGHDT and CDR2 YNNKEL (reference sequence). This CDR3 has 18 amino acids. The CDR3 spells CASSQVGPGQGWYYGYTF. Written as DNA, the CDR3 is TGTGCCAGCAGCCAAGTCGGACCGGGACAGGGTTGGTACTATGGCTACACCTTC.

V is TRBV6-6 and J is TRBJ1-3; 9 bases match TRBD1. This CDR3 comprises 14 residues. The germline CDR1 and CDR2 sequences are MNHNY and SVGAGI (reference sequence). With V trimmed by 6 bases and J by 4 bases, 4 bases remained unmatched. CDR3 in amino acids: CASRDRGSGNTIYF. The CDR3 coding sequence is TGTGCCAGCAGGGACAGGGGTTCCGGAAACACCATATATTTT.

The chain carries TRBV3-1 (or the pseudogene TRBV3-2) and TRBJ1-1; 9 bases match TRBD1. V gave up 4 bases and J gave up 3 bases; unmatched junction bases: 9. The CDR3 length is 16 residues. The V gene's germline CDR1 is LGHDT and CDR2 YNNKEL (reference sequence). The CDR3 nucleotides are TGTGCCAGCAGCCCGGGACAGGGTTGGGGCGACACTGAAGCTTTCTTT. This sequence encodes CASSPGQGWGDTEAFF.

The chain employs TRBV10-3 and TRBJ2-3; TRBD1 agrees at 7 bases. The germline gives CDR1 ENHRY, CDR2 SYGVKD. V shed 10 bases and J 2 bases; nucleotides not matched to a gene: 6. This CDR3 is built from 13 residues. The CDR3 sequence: CATQGGSTDTQYF. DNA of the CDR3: TGTGCCACTCAAGGGGGCTCCACAGATACGCAGTATTTT.

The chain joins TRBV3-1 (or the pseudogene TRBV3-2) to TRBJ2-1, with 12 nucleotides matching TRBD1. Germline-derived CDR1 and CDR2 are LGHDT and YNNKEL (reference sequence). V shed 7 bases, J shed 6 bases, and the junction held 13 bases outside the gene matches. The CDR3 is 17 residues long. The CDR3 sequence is CASTGTGGDSFRNEQFF. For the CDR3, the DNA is TGTGCCAGCACCGGGACAGGGGGCGATTCTTTTCGCAATGAGCAGTTCTTC.

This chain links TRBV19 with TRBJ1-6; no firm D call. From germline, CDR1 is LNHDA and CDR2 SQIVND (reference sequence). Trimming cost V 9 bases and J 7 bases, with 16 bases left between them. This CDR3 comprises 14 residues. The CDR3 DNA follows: TGTGCCAGCTCCGCCCGGACTGGGAATTCACCCCTCCACTTT. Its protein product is CASSARTGNSPLHF.